Sequencing of this TCR beta chain was carried out in a study of T cell responses to AZD1222 COVID-19 vaccine. Sequencing was performed with immunoSEQ multiplex PCR; in TCRdb, only in-frame clones are kept and a portion is missing. Of approximately 150,000 clones listed, roughly nine tenths were seen once; the top ten hold over 1%. The CDR3 sequence is 13 residues long. CDR1 and CDR2 from the germline V gene are LGHDT and YNNKEL (reference sequence). V was pared by 4 bases and J by 7 bases, with 8 bases between. This sample comprised peripheral blood, obtained 28 days after the second AZD1222 dose. The TCR originated in an adult who received the AZD1222 COVID-19 vaccine. This rearrangement joins TRBV3-1 (or the pseudogene TRBV3-2) to TRBJ1-6; TRBD1 might be the D (5 bases). Here the CDR3 reads CASSLGANSPLHF. CDR3 DNA: TGTGCCAGCAGCCTCGGGGCCAATTCACCCCTCCACTTT.